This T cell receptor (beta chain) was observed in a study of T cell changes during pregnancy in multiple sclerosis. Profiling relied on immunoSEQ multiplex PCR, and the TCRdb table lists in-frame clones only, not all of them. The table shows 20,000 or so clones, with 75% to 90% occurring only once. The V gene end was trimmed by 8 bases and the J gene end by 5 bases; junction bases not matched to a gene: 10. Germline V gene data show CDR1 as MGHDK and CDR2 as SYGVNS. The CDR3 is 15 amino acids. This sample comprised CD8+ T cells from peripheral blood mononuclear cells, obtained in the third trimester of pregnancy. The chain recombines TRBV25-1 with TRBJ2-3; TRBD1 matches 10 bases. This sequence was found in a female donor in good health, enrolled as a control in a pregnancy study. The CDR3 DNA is TGTGCCAGCCTCTCGAGACAGGGGGCGGTAGATACGCAGTATTTT. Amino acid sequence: CASLSRQGAVDTQYF.